Below, 10 T cell receptor beta chains from the same sample are listed, as sequenced in a study of cytomegalovirus exposure and HLA in healthy donors. Sequenced by immunoSEQ multiplex PCR; TCRdb stores in-frame clones only, minus some. The sample has 200,000 or so clones, approximately 87% seen once. Material: PBMCs. The source is a woman under 30 in good health and CMV-seronegative.

The genes are TRBV5-4 and TRBJ1-2, with no clear D. This CDR3 region has 16 residues. V gave up 1 base and J gave up 6 bases, with 19 bases separating them. Germline V gene data show CDR1 as SGHNT and CDR2 as YYREEE (reference sequence). The CDR3 coding sequence is TGTGCCAGCAGCTTGTCGCTGATCGGACGGACTAATGGCTACACCTTC. Translated: CASSLSLIGRTNGYTF.

This chain joins TRBV19 and TRBJ2-7; tentatively, D is TRBD2 (6 bases). In germline, CDR1 is LNHDA, CDR2 SQIVND (reference sequence). This CDR3 is built from 14 residues. V was pared by 1 base and J by 5 bases, with 12 bases between. As DNA, the CDR3 is TGTGCCAGTAGTATAGGTCAGGGAGGCCACGAGCAGTACTTC. This codes for CASSIGQGGHEQYF.

The chain couples TRBV7-2 to TRBJ2-1, with D unresolved. Per the germline V gene, CDR1 is SGHTA and CDR2 is FQGNSA. The CDR3 has 11 residues. The V end lost 2 bases, the J end lost 11 bases, and 7 bases lay between the germline ends. CDR3 sequence reads: CASSLSGKQFF. DNA of the CDR3: TGTGCCAGCAGCTTAAGTGGGAAGCAGTTCTTC.

This chain joins TRBV2 and TRBJ1-4; 11 bases fit TRBD1. The V segment lost 6 bases and the J segment 2 bases; nucleotides outside the gene matches: 8. There are 17 residues in the CDR3. The V gene's germline CDR1 is SNHLY and CDR2 FYNNEI. CDR3 amino acids: CASRAGTGGVTNEKLFF. The CDR3 DNA reads as TGTGCCAGCAGGGCCGGGACAGGGGGAGTTACTAATGAAAAACTGTTTTTT.

The rearrangement uses TRBV11-3 and TRBJ1-1; D is uncertain. CDR3 length: 13 amino acids. V was cut by 1 base and J by 0 bases, with 3 bases left in between. The V gene's germline CDR1 is SGHNT and CDR2 YENEEA. This CDR3 is CASSLAVNTEAFF. The CDR3 DNA is TGTGCCAGCAGCTTAGCCGTGAACACTGAAGCTTTCTTT. Complete variable domain (other parts from reference TRBV11-3 and TRBJ1-1): EAGVVQSPRYKIIEKKQPVAFWCNPISGHNTLYWYLQNLGQGPELLIRYENEEAVDDSQLPKDRFSAERLKGVDSTLKIQPAELGDSAVYLCASSLAVNTEAFFGQGTRLTVV.

V is TRBV6-4 and J is TRBJ1-2; the D gene is possibly TRBD1 (5 bases). V was cut by 9 bases and J by 5 bases, with 22 bases left in between. This CDR3 comprises 15 residues. Germline CDR1 and CDR2: MRHNA and SNTAGT. The CDR3, as DNA: TGTGCCAGTATTACCGGGACTCAAGAGCAATATGGCTACACCTTC. Its translation: CASITGTQEQYGYTF.

The CDR3, as DNA: TGTGCCAGCAGCTTATACAACAGGGTGGAGGGCCCATCCTACGAGCAGTACTTC. Its protein product is CASSLYNRVEGPSYEQYF. The V and J genes are TRBV7-6 and TRBJ2-7; D tentatively fits TRBD1 or TRBD2 (6 bases each). The CDR3 covers 18 residues. The V and J ends lost 2 bases and 1 base respectively, with 21 bases between them. Germline V gene data show CDR1 as SGHVS and CDR2 as FNYEAQ.

On this clone itself: Other DNA sequences from this sample encode an identical CDR3 as well. V and J are TRBV30 and TRBJ2-7; D is unresolved. From germline, CDR1 is GTSNPN and CDR2 SVGIG (reference sequence). Deletions cut 0 bases from V and 3 bases from J, with 3 bases between. The CDR3 is made up of 11 amino acids. The CDR3 reads CAWSVRYEQYF. CDR3 nucleotide sequence: TGTGCCTGGAGTGTACGCTACGAGCAGTACTTC.

The V gene is TRBV29-1, the J gene TRBJ1-1, with TRBD1 matching over 9 bases. Unmatched junction bases numbered 10, after V lost 6 bases and J lost 5 bases. The CDR3 is made up of 14 amino acids. In germline, CDR1 is SQVTM, CDR2 ANQGSEA. The CDR3 is CSVRGGTGQTEAFF. The CDR3 DNA follows: TGCAGCGTCCGGGGCGGGACAGGGCAAACTGAAGCTTTCTTT.

J is TRBJ2-1 and V is TRBV27; 8 positions match TRBD2. The germline V gene has CDR1 MNHEY and CDR2 SMNVEV (reference sequence). Losses at the gene ends were 5 bases for V and 12 bases for J; bases not matched to a gene: 12. The CDR3 runs to 14 residues. CDR3 protein: CASSPGGLSFGQFF. Here the CDR3 DNA reads TGTGCCAGCAGTCCGGGAGGGCTAAGTTTCGGGCAGTTCTTC.